The T cell receptor (beta chain) described here comes from a study of cytotoxic CD8 clonotypes in ibrutinib-treated CLL. V was pared by 4 bases and J by 5 bases, with 5 bases of the junction left unmatched. The CDR3 covers 14 residues. Per germline, CDR1 MNHNS and CDR2 SASEGT. Libraries were prepared by immunoSEQ multiplex PCR; TCRdb keeps only in-frame clonotypes and omits some of them. The sample carries 50,000 or so clones, roughly three fifths recorded once. This specimen was PBMCs, taken after 24 months of ibrutinib treatment. The V call is TRBV6-1, the J call TRBJ2-7; 10 bases fit TRBD1. The receptor was isolated from a human donor with chronic lymphocytic leukemia. CDR3 in DNA: TGTGCCAGCAGTGTCGACAGGGGGCCTCACGAGCAGTACTTC. This gives the protein CASSVDRGPHEQYF.